This T cell receptor beta chain derives from a study of Graves' ophthalmopathy and Graves' hyperthyroidism. About the research overall: Researchers obtained peripheral blood at initial diagnosis, before any treatment had begun.

Around 10 ml of fresh blood yielded the PBMCs by density gradient. Amplification targeted the TCR beta CDR3 regions, with RNA transcripts as the source material. RT-PCR was first run with HTBI primers, then multiplex PCR in a second round. TCRdb re-called the multiplex PCR reads through MiXCR, storing one row per CDR3 protein. The sample holds hundreds of thousands of distinct CDR3 sequences, approximately 40% seen once. Of note for this clonotype: The antigen remains unidentified.

Regarding the study as a whole: For separating ophthalmopathy from stable hyperthyroidism, a 13-signature model gave almost 90% sensitivity and roughly 83% specificity.

Sequencing used peripheral blood. The TCR sequence derives from an adult man with Graves' ophthalmopathy.

DNA of the CDR3: TGTGCCAGCACCGTGGGCACTACAAGATCACCCCTCCACTTT. Its protein is CASTVGTTRSPLHF. This chain connects TRBV2 to TRBJ1-6; D is unresolved. Germline lookup yields CDR1 SNHLY and CDR2 FYNNEI. Trimming cost V 7 bases and J 10 bases, with 17 bases left between them. The length of the CDR3 is 14 residues.